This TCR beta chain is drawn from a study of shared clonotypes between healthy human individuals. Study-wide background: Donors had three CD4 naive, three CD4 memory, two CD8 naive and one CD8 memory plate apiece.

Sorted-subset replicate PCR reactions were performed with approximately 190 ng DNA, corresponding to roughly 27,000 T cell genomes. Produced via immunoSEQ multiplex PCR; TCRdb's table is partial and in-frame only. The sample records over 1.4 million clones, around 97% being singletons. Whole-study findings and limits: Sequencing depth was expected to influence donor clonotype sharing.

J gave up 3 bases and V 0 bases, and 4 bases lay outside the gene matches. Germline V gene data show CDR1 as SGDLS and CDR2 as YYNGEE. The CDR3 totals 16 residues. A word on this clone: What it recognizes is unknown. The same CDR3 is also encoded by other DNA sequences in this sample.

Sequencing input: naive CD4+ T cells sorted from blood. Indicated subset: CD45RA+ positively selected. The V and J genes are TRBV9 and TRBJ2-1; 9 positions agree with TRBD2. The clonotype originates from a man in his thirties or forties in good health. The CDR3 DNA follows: TGTGCCAGCAGCGTAGGGGGAGCGGGAGGCTACAATGAGCAGTTCTTC. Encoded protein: CASSVGGAGGYNEQFF.